These 7 T cell receptor beta chains were sequenced from one sample in a study of post-analysis software for immune sequencing data. Unique molecular identifiers tagged the TCR beta cDNA libraries. TCRdb reprocessed the PCR reads with MiXCR, giving one entry per CDR3 protein. The table lists hundreds of thousands of distinct CDR3 sequences, roughly 46% of them singletons, with around 1.7% in the top ten. These receptors have no known antigen. Study observations and caveats: TRBV segments more frequent in patients than in controls numbered roughly 5 and included TRBV5-6, TRBV5-1 and TRBV20-1.

The sequenced sample was blood. Receptors originate from a girl aged 5-17 years with multiple sclerosis.

This chain uses TRBV4-2 with TRBJ2-1; no clear D. The V gene's germline CDR1 is LGHNA and CDR2 YNFKEQ. Trimming cost V 5 bases and J 7 bases, with 24 bases left between them. The CDR3 covers 17 residues. CDR3 sequence reads: CASSLVRQTRTLNEQFF. CDR3 nucleotides: TGTGCCAGCAGCTTAGTACGGCAGACCAGAACTTTAAATGAGCAGTTCTTC.

V is TRBV9 and J is TRBJ2-3, with TRBD1 matching over 8 bases. The ends lost 3 bases at V and 5 bases at J; junction bases unmatched: 11. CDR3 length equals 16 residues. CDR1 is SGDLS and CDR2 is YYNGEE in the germline V gene. CDR3 region: CASSASSGQGEDTQYF. Here the CDR3 DNA reads TGTGCCAGCAGCGCGAGCTCCGGACAGGGCGAAGATACGCAGTATTTT. The full variable domain, rest sourced from reference TRBV9 and TRBJ2-3, is DSGVTQTPKHLITATGQRVTLRCSPRSGDLSVYWYQQSLDQGLQFLIQYYNGEERAKGNILERFSAQQFPDLHSELNLSSLELGDSALYFCASSASSGQGEDTQYFGPGTRLTVL.

This clonotype was counted only a few times. This sequence joins TRBV9 and TRBJ2-3, with TRBD2 identical over 10 bases. Germline CDR1 reads SGDLS; CDR2 reads YYNGEE. This CDR3 has 16 amino acids. V lost 4 bases and J lost 5; bases outside the gene matches: 10. CDR3 sequence reads: CASSTWASGGGDTQYF. The CDR3 DNA reads TGTGCCAGCAGCACCTGGGCTAGCGGGGGAGGAGATACGCAGTATTTT.

CDR3: CAISEKDRVIYNEQFF. The CDR3 DNA sequence: TGTGCCATCAGTGAGAAGGACAGGGTAATCTACAATGAGCAGTTCTTC. The chain has TRBV10-3 and TRBJ2-1; 8 bases map to TRBD1. In germline, CDR1 is ENHRY, CDR2 SYGVKD. CDR3 length equals 16 residues. After removal of 2 bases from V and 3 bases from J, the junction contained 6 bases not matched to a gene.

This clonotype was detected only a few times. This chain links TRBV5-1 with TRBJ2-7; D is tentatively TRBD1 or TRBD2 (6 bases each). The CDR3 contains 16 residues. Per the germline V gene, CDR1 is SGHRS and CDR2 is YFSETQ. Trimming took off 0 bases at V and 2 bases at J, with 15 bases between the two ends. Here the CDR3 reads CASSLGFGGSAYEQYF. In DNA form, the CDR3 reads TGCGCCAGCAGCTTGGGATTCGGGGGCTCGGCCTACGAGCAGTACTTC.

This clonotype showed up just a few times. This chain joins TRBV7-4 and TRBJ2-5; D is possibly TRBD2 (5 bases). V was trimmed by 1 base and J by 4 bases, leaving 13 bases between them. CDR3 length equals 15 residues. The germline gives CDR1 SGHVT, CDR2 SQSDAQ. The CDR3 is CASSLVGGSGETQYF. The CDR3 coding sequence is TGTGCCAGCAGCTTAGTAGGTGGGAGTGGAGAGACCCAGTACTTC.

V usage is TRBV7-2 and J usage is TRBJ2-5; D is uncertain. Germline V lookup: CDR1 SGHTA, CDR2 FQGNSA. This CDR3 has 14 residues. The V gene lost 0 bases and the J gene lost 5 bases, with 10 bases spanning the gap. In DNA form, the CDR3 reads TGTGCCAGCAGCTTAGCAGTCGCGGAGGAGACCCAGTACTTC. It translates to CASSLAVAEETQYF. The entire variable domain, with the rest obtained from reference TRBV7-2 and TRBJ2-5, is as follows: GAGVSQSPSNKVTEKGKDVELRCDPISGHTALYWYRQSLGQGLEFLIYFQGNSAPDKSGLPSDRFSAERTGGSVSTLTIQRTQQEDSAVYLCASSLAVAEETQYFGPGTRLLVL.